The 19 T cell receptor beta chains listed next were all sequenced from one sample in a study of post-analysis software for immune sequencing data (dated by TCRdb to between 2015 and 2016). General conclusions and limits of the study: About five TRBV segments, including TRBV5-6, TRBV5-1 and TRBV20-1, were significantly more frequent in patients than controls.

The antigens for these receptors are not known. Libraries were built with PCR. For sequencing, an Illumina HiSeq 2500 was employed. To reduce PCR and sequencing biases, unique molecular identifiers were built into the TCR beta cDNA libraries. TCRdb itself trimmed the public reads at Q25 with fastp, ran MiXCR and retained productive beta chains. Records with the same CDR3 protein are collapsed into one entry carrying the most frequent genes and DNA. The sample includes hundreds of thousands of distinct CDR3 sequences, with 25% to 30% observed a single time. The ten top clones hold more than 0.55% of the sample. Sequencing input: blood. The receptors originated from a girl aged 5 to 17 with multiple sclerosis.

This clonotype turned up a few times. The V and J genes are TRBV5-6 and TRBJ1-1; perhaps TRBD1 as D (5 bases). This CDR3 is built from 14 residues. V lost 4 bases and J 3 bases, leaving 13 bases between the germline ends. Germline lookup yields CDR1 SGHDT and CDR2 YYEEEE. The CDR3 nucleotides are TGTGCCAGCAGCGGCAGGGCTGGGTACACTGAAGCTTTCTTT. It encodes CASSGRAGYTEAFF.

A note on this clonotype: Being one base from a much bigger clone, this may be a read error. The J gene is TRBJ2-7, the V gene TRBV29-1; TRBD2 matches at 9 bases. This CDR3 is built from 12 residues. The germline V gene has CDR1 SQVTM and CDR2 ANQGSEA. CDR3 loop: CIAGGPFDEQYF. DNA for the CDR3: TGCATTGCGGGAGGGCCTTTCGACGAGCAGTACTTC.

The chain uses TRBV20-1 and TRBJ2-3; 7 bases align to TRBD1. From germline, CDR1 is DFQATT and CDR2 SNEGSKA (reference sequence). The CDR3 totals 15 residues. Trimming removed 6 bases from V and 1 base from J; junction bases left unmatched: 10. CDR3 protein: CSAESGTERTDTQYF. CDR3 DNA: TGCAGTGCCGAATCCGGGACAGAACGCACAGATACGCAGTATTTT.

V is TRBV29-1 and J is TRBJ2-2; D may be TRBD1 or TRBD2 (5 bases each). This CDR3 is built from 14 residues. V was clipped by 7 bases and J by 2 bases, with 14 bases between them. From germline, CDR1 is SQVTM and CDR2 ANQGSEA. The DNA for the CDR3 is TGCAGCGCAGAACGGGGCCTCAACACCGGGGAGCTGTTTTTT. Translation gives CSAERGLNTGELFF.

On this clonotype: One base away lies a much larger clone, so this may be a sequencing read error. The rearrangement uses TRBV7-2 and TRBJ2-7, with 7 bases identical to TRBD2. Germline loops: CDR1 SGHTA, CDR2 FQGNSA. The CDR3 runs 15 residues. Unmatched junction bases numbered 9, after V lost 0 bases and J lost 7 bases. CDR3 nucleotides: TGTGCCAGCAGCTTAGCGGCTAGCGGCTACAATGAGCAGTACTTC. It specifies CASSLAASGYNEQYF.

The rearrangement joins TRBV20-1 to TRBJ2-4; D is ambiguous. V was clipped by 4 bases and J by 15 bases, with 22 bases between them. This CDR3 is 13 amino acids long. The V gene's germline CDR1 is DFQATT and CDR2 SNEGSKA (reference sequence). CDR3 region: CSAKSAGDRYGYF. The CDR3 region has the DNA TGCAGTGCTAAGAGTGCAGGAGACCGTTACGGGTACTTC.

The CDR3 bases are TGTGCCAGCAGTTATTCGGGGGGATCCTACGGGCAGTACTTC. This codes for CASSYSGGSYGQYF. This chain uses TRBV6-2 or TRBV6-3 with TRBJ2-5; 7 bases are shared with TRBD2. The junction had 12 bases not matched to a gene; V was cut back by 3 bases and J by 11 bases. The CDR3 totals 14 residues. The germline V gene encodes CDR1 MNHEY and CDR2 SVGEGT.

The sample holds a few counts of this clonotype. V gene TRBV12-3 or TRBV12-4 combines with J gene TRBJ2-4; TRBD2 aligns across 8 bases. This CDR3 spans 14 amino acids. With 5 bases clipped from V and 13 bases from J, the junction kept 13 bases outside the gene matches. The CDR3 region is CASSPGGALGEQYF. DNA for the CDR3: TGTGCCAGCAGTCCCGGGGGGGCCTTGGGGGAGCAGTACTTC.

This chain links TRBV7-9 with TRBJ2-7, with 8 bases aligning to TRBD1. CDR1 and CDR2 from the germline V gene are SEHNR and FQNEAQ (reference sequence). The junction had 10 bases not matched to a gene; V was cut back by 5 bases and J by 4 bases. This CDR3 comprises 15 residues. The CDR3 loop is CASSPPYGQGYEQYF. CDR3 DNA: TGTGCCAGCAGCCCCCCCTACGGACAGGGATACGAGCAGTACTTC.

On this clonotype: At one end the junction does not follow the germline gene, possibly because of a read error. The chain has TRBV11-2 and TRBJ2-6, with a tentative D call TRBD1 (5 bases). Germline V gives CDR1 SGHAT, CDR2 FQNNGV. The CDR3 consists of 17 residues. CDR3 sequence (DNA): TGTGCCAGCAGCTTAGGTGGCCAACGCTCTGGGGCCAACGTCCCGACTTTC. This encodes CASSLGGQRSGANVPTF. The full variable domain, in which reference TRBV11-2 and TRBJ2-6 provide the parts outside the CDR3, is EAGVAQSPRYKIIEKRQSVAFWCNPISGHATLYWYQQILGQGPKLLIQFQNNGVVDDSQLPKDRFSAERLKGVDSTLKIQPAKLEDSAVYLCASSLGGQRSGANVPTFGAGSRLTVL.

This clonotype was picked up a small number of times. The V gene is TRBV28, the J gene TRBJ2-3; 12 nucleotides match TRBD2. The CDR3 runs to 14 residues. V trimming: 11 bases; J trimming: 1 base; junction bases outside the gene matches: 4. Germline V gives CDR1 MDHEN, CDR2 SYDVKM. The CDR3 region has the DNA TGTGCCGTCGGACTAGCGGGGCGCACAGATACGCAGTATTTT. Amino acids: CAVGLAGRTDTQYF.

This clonotype has a handful of counts. This rearrangement joins TRBV6-2 or TRBV6-3 to TRBJ2-3, with D hard to call. Germline V gene lookup returns CDR1 MNHEY and CDR2 SVGEGT. The CDR3 totals 15 residues. V was shortened by 8 bases and J by 1 base, with 16 bases between the two germline ends. The CDR3 nucleotides are TGTGCCAGCGTGGACGGCAGAAGAGGCACAGATACGCAGTATTTT. Translation: CASVDGRRGTDTQYF.

The chain combines TRBV2 with TRBJ2-7, with 8 bases that match TRBD1. V trimming: 7 bases; J trimming: 9 bases; junction bases outside the gene matches: 8. The CDR3 contains 12 residues. The V gene's germline CDR1 is SNHLY and CDR2 FYNNEI. CDR3: CASTDRGSRQYF. CDR3 sequence (DNA): TGTGCCAGCACCGACAGGGGTTCTCGGCAGTACTTC.

This clonotype was found a few times. The J gene is TRBJ2-1, the V gene TRBV12-3 or TRBV12-4; D is tentatively TRBD1 or TRBD2 (6 bases each). The CDR3 is 14 amino acids. Trimming shortened V by 10 bases and J by 4 bases, and 17 bases separated the two germline ends. The CDR3 sequence is CATGGEWGYNEQFF. The DNA for the CDR3 is TGTGCCACCGGGGGCGAGTGGGGGTACAATGAGCAGTTCTTC.

This clonotype was counted once. CDR3 in DNA: TGCGCCAGCAGCTTGGGTCTAGCGGGACAATCACCACCACGCACAGATACGCAGTATTTT. Translation: CASSLGLAGQSPPRTDTQYF. V usage is TRBV5-1 and J usage is TRBJ2-3; 9 bases are a match to TRBD2. The V and J ends lost 0 bases and 1 base, in that order; junction bases with no gene match: 15. Per the germline V gene, CDR1 is SGHRS and CDR2 is YFSETQ. This CDR3 spans 20 amino acids.

This chain links TRBV6-6 with TRBJ1-5; no clear D gene. The CDR3 has 17 amino acids. The germline CDR1 and CDR2 sequences are MNHNY and SVGAGI (reference sequence). Trimming removed 8 bases at V and 8 bases at J, with 28 bases between. The CDR3 reads CASSTGRVGRRVEPQHF. DNA of the CDR3: TGTGCCAGCTCGACCGGGAGGGTTGGCCGACGCGTTGAGCCCCAGCATTTT.

This clonotype was counted between two and nine times. The chain has TRBV7-2 and TRBJ2-1; weak D call: TRBD1 (7 bases). Germline V CDR1 and CDR2: SGHTA, FQGNSA. Between the trimmed V and J ends, which lost 5 bases and 5 bases, there was a span of 16 bases. The CDR3 covers 15 residues. CDR3 protein: CASSPRGAGHNEQFF. CDR3 nucleotide sequence: TGTGCCAGCAGCCCCAGGGGGGCGGGCCACAATGAGCAGTTCTTC.

The V call is TRBV6-5, the J call TRBJ1-1; D may be TRBD1 (5 bases). The V and J ends lost 3 bases and 4 bases respectively, with 12 bases between them. The CDR3 has 14 residues. The V gene's germline CDR1 is MNHEY and CDR2 SVGAGI. Here the CDR3 DNA reads TGTGCCAGCAGTTATGGAGACAGACCCACTGAAGCTTTCTTT. This translates into CASSYGDRPTEAFF.

With respect to this clonotype: At one of its ends the junction is not consistent with the germline gene, which may arise from a read error. The chain links TRBV7-9 to TRBJ1-4, with 10 bases identical to TRBD1. The CDR3 consists of 18 residues. Germline V gene sequence: CDR1 SEHNR, CDR2 FQNEAQ (reference sequence). CDR3 amino acids: CASSAGQGGDGTNEKLFF. The CDR3, as DNA: TGTGCCAGCAGCGCCGGACAGGGGGGAGATGGGACTAATGAAAAATTGTTTTTT. The full variable domain, with the rest looked up from reference TRBV7-9 and TRBJ1-4, is DTGVSQNPRHKITKRGQNVTFRCDPISEHNRLYWYRQTLGQGPEFLTYFQNEAQLEKSRLLSDRFSAERPKGSFSTLEIQRTEQGDSAMYLCASSAGQGGDGTNEKLFFGSGTQLSVL.